The 19 T cell receptor beta chains below come from one sample, sequenced in a study of blood T cell repertoires in COVID-19. Generated by immunoSEQ multiplex PCR, the TCRdb table keeps only in-frame clones and is missing some. The table shows 200,000 to 300,000 clones, with just under 90% occurring only once. What was sequenced was peripheral blood. The receptors shown here come from a middle-aged woman with acute or convalescent COVID-19.

This rearrangement joins TRBV5-6 to TRBJ1-6; 8 nucleotides align to TRBD1. V dropped 0 bases and J dropped 5; count of bases not matched to a gene: 7. In germline, CDR1 is SGHDT, CDR2 YYEEEE. This CDR3 spans 17 amino acids. The CDR3 here is CASSLADRAPDNSPLHF. CDR3 bases: TGTGCCAGCAGCTTGGCGGACAGGGCCCCTGATAATTCACCCCTCCACTTT. The whole variable domain, remainder taken from reference TRBV5-6 and TRBJ1-6, is DAGVTQSPTHLIKTRGQQVTLRCSPKSGHDTVSWYQQALGQGPQFIFQYYEEEERQRGNFPDRFSGHQFPNYSSELNVNALLLGDSALYLCASSLADRAPDNSPLHFGNGTRLTVT.

The CDR3 region has the DNA TGTGCCAGCAGCCGACAGTTCTCCTACGAGCAGTACGTC. Protein: CASSRQFSYEQYV. The rearrangement uses TRBV6-5 and TRBJ2-7; D is perhaps TRBD1 (5 bases). The CDR3 is made up of 13 amino acids. Germline loops: CDR1 MNHEY, CDR2 SVGAGI. With 6 bases removed from V and 0 bases from J, the gap between germline ends came to 9 bases.

In its sample, this clone was seen a few times. The J gene is TRBJ1-2, the V gene TRBV9; 7 bases match TRBD1. Germline V gene lookup returns CDR1 SGDLS and CDR2 YYNGEE. This CDR3 is built from 15 residues. Trimming removed 3 bases from V and 7 bases from J; junction bases left unmatched: 12. The CDR3 loop is CASSGGTVVPSGYTF. In DNA, the CDR3 is TGTGCCAGCAGCGGCGGGACAGTGGTTCCCTCTGGCTACACCTTC. The full variable domain, its missing parts supplied by reference TRBV9 and TRBJ1-2, is DSGVTQTPKHLITATGQRVTLRCSPRSGDLSVYWYQQSLDQGLQFLIQYYNGEERAKGNILERFSAQQFPDLHSELNLSSLELGDSALYFCASSGGTVVPSGYTFGSGTRLTVV.

The CDR3 reads CASSVVGQDYGYTF. The DNA of the CDR3 is TGTGCCAGCAGCGTAGTAGGACAGGACTATGGCTACACCTTC. V gene TRBV9 combines with J gene TRBJ1-2; 7 nucleotides agree with TRBD1. CDR3 length equals 14 residues. The trim removed 0 bases at V and 3 bases at J, leaving 2 bases unmatched. Per the germline V gene, CDR1 is SGDLS and CDR2 is YYNGEE.

The chain couples TRBV28 to TRBJ2-7; 8 bases align to TRBD1. The germline gives CDR1 MDHEN, CDR2 SYDVKM. The CDR3 has 14 amino acids. Trimming at V came to 4 bases and at J to 2 bases, leaving 4 bases not matched to a gene. CDR3 residues: CASSSGTGPYEQYV. The DNA of the CDR3 is TGTGCCAGCAGTTCCGGGACAGGTCCCTACGAGCAGTACGTC.

CDR3 protein: CAISPGQEEKLFF. CDR3 nucleotide sequence: TGTGCCATCAGCCCGGGACAGGAGGAAAAACTGTTTTTT. The chain uses TRBV10-3 and TRBJ1-4; the match to TRBD1 covers 8 bases. Germline-derived CDR1 and CDR2 are ENHRY and SYGVKD. The CDR3 has 13 residues. V gave up 6 bases and J gave up 8 bases; unmatched junction bases: 5.

The chain recombines TRBV7-9 with TRBJ1-2; TRBD1 matches at 8 bases. Germline trimming cut 5 bases from V and 4 bases from J; bases unmatched to any gene: 9. Germline loops: CDR1 SEHNR, CDR2 FQNEAQ (reference sequence). The CDR3 has 15 residues. The CDR3 sequence: CASSADRGGGYGYTF. The CDR3 coding sequence is TGTGCCAGCAGCGCCGACAGGGGAGGCGGCTATGGCTACACCTTC.

The rearrangement joins TRBV15 to TRBJ2-7; D gene uncertain. The V gene's germline CDR1 is LNHNV and CDR2 YYDKDF (reference sequence). V was pared by 0 bases and J by 3 bases, with 9 bases between. This CDR3 has 14 residues. CDR3 sequence (DNA): TGTGCCACCAGCAGAGATCAGGCCAGCTACGAGCAGTACGTC. Amino acid sequence: CATSRDQASYEQYV.

The chain recombines TRBV13 with TRBJ1-3; 10 bases are shared with TRBD1. The V gene end was trimmed by 3 bases and the J gene end by 2 bases; junction bases not matched to a gene: 1. This CDR3 contains 15 residues. Germline lookup yields CDR1 PRHDT and CDR2 FYEKMQ (reference sequence). CDR3 loop: CASSLGTGAGNTIYF. The CDR3 DNA reads TGTGCCAGCAGCTTGGGGACAGGGGCTGGAAACACCATATATTTT.

The chain joins TRBV7-9 to TRBJ2-2; TRBD1 matches at 7 bases. Germline V gene sequence: CDR1 SEHNR, CDR2 FQNEAQ (reference sequence). The length of the CDR3 is 14 residues. V lost 7 bases to trimming and J lost 8 bases; unmatched junction nucleotides: 10. The CDR3 is CASTLGQISGELFF. The CDR3 DNA reads TGTGCCAGCACCCTGGGACAGATATCTGGGGAGCTGTTTTTT.

For the CDR3, the DNA is TGTGCCAGCAGCTTATACGCAGGGCTCGCTGAAGCTTTCTTT. Encoded protein: CASSLYAGLAEAFF. The chain combines TRBV7-2 with TRBJ1-1; D may be TRBD1 (5 bases). Germline values: CDR1 SGHTA, CDR2 FQGNSA. This CDR3 spans 14 amino acids. The germline V and J ends were trimmed by 2 bases and 6 bases, with 13 bases remaining between them.

Notes on this clone: This specimen includes other DNA sequences encoding the same CDR3. The rearrangement links TRBV5-1 to TRBJ1-1; D gene unclear. The CDR3 runs 14 residues. Trimming took off 0 bases at V and 5 bases at J, with 11 bases between the two ends. In germline, CDR1 is SGHRS, CDR2 YFSETQ. The CDR3 nucleotides are TGCGCCAGCAGCTTGGCGGGGTCCGGAACTGAAGCTTTCTTT. Its translation: CASSLAGSGTEAFF.

The chain uses TRBV19 and TRBJ1-5; no clear D. CDR3 length: 17 amino acids. Deletions cut 6 bases from V and 6 bases from J, with 24 bases between. The germline gives CDR1 LNHDA, CDR2 SQIVND (reference sequence). The DNA of the CDR3 is TGTGCCAGTAGATTTTCCGTTGGGCCGCGTGTAGGTCAGCCCCAGCATTTT. It codes for CASRFSVGPRVGQPQHF.

This clone was observed a few times. J is TRBJ1-1 and V is TRBV24-1, with 7 bases identical to TRBD1. The CDR3 covers 12 residues. Germline assignment: CDR1 KGHDR and CDR2 SFDVKD. Trimming took 11 bases from V and 5 from J; bases not matched to a gene: 7. CDR3 protein: CANSPGGTEAFF. In nucleotides, the CDR3 is TGTGCCAACTCACCAGGGGGGACTGAAGCTTTCTTT.

The genes are TRBV3-1 (or the pseudogene TRBV3-2) and TRBJ2-5; 10 bases fit TRBD2. Trimming took 4 bases from V and 1 from J; bases not matched to a gene: 12. The CDR3 consists of 18 residues. Germline V gene sequence: CDR1 LGHDT, CDR2 YNNKEL (reference sequence). The CDR3 spells CASSPSLWASGGQETQYF. The CDR3 coding sequence is TGTGCCAGCAGCCCCTCATTATGGGCTAGCGGGGGCCAAGAGACCCAGTACTTC.

The genes are TRBV12-2 and TRBJ1-3; the table's D gene call, TRBD1, was not cross checked with the DNA. TRBV12-2 is recorded as a pseudogene. The CDR3 covers 15 residues. The CDR3 loop is CASRARGSDIYTIYF. The DNA of the CDR3 is TGTGCAAGTCGCGCCAGAGGTTCGGACATCTACACCATATATTTT.

The genes are TRBV6-5 and TRBJ1-1, with 7 bases matching TRBD1. Germline CDR1 reads MNHEY; CDR2 reads SVGAGI. The J segment lost 0 bases and the V segment lost 5 bases, leaving 3 bases of the junction unmatched. The CDR3 is 14 amino acids. Written as DNA, the CDR3 is TGTGCCAGCAGTCGGGACAGCATGAACACTGAAGCTTTCTTT. This gives the protein CASSRDSMNTEAFF.

V is TRBV6-5 and J is TRBJ1-6; D may be TRBD1 (6 bases). Trimming took 8 bases from V and 6 from J, leaving 11 bases between them. CDR1 is MNHEY and CDR2 is SVGAGI in the germline V gene. CDR3 length: 13 residues. The CDR3 DNA is TGTGCCAGCGGGAGGGGGATTAATTCACCCCTCCACTTT. This encodes CASGRGINSPLHF.

This clone appeared once. This chain's CDR3 is CASSLGSGGPLTDTQYF. The CDR3, as DNA: TGCGCCAGCAGCTTGGGTAGCGGGGGGCCGCTCACAGATACGCAGTATTTT. The chain employs TRBV5-1 and TRBJ2-3; 10 nucleotides match TRBD2. There are 17 residues in the CDR3. V was pared by 0 bases and J by 2 bases, with 6 bases of the junction left unmatched. Germline V lookup: CDR1 SGHRS, CDR2 YFSETQ. Full variable domain (outside the CDR3, taken from reference TRBV5-1 and TRBJ2-3): KAGVTQTPRYLIKTRGQQVTLSCSPISGHRSVSWYQQTPGQGLQFLFEYFSETQRNKGNFPGRFSGRQFSNSRSEMNVSTLELGDSALYLCASSLGSGGPLTDTQYFGPGTRLTVL.